This T cell receptor beta chain appears in the sequencing data of a study of cytomegalovirus exposure and HLA in healthy donors. The germline gives CDR1 SGHTA, CDR2 FQGNSA. There are 17 residues in the CDR3. J lost 12 bases, V lost 6 bases, and 15 bases had no gene match. Use of 60 Vbeta and 13 Jbeta primers characterized the PCR. TCRdb's copy holds only in-frame clones and misses some; the assay was immunoSEQ multiplex PCR. The table has 120,000 or so clones, roughly 80% seen once; the top ten hold about 3.9%. V usage is TRBV7-2 and J usage is TRBJ2-1, with 15 bases fitting TRBD2. This clonotype originated in a man aged 18 to 35 in good health and CMV-seropositive. The specimen sequenced was PBMCs. CDR3 region: CASSRTGTSGGRQGQFF. In DNA form, the CDR3 reads TGTGCCAGCAGTAGAACCGGGACTAGCGGGGGGAGACAGGGGCAGTTCTTC. The variable domain in full, completed from reference TRBV7-2 and TRBJ2-1, reads GAGVSQSPSNKVTEKGKDVELRCDPISGHTALYWYRQSLGQGLEFLIYFQGNSAPDKSGLPSDRFSAERTGGSVSTLTIQRTQQEDSAVYLCASSRTGTSGGRQGQFFGPGTRLTVL.